The next 30 T cell receptor beta chains were all read from a single sample in a study of a mutant IDH1 vaccine in newly diagnosed glioma. Specified time point: week 47, end of study. Doses of 300 ug of mutant IDH1 20-mer peptide were given with topical imiquimod. Clones were sequenced by immunoSEQ multiplex PCR, and TCRdb holds only the in-frame ones, with some missing. Found here are 30,000 to 35,000 clones, about 93% of them singletons; the top ten hold just over 5%. No antigen is known for these receptors. Here the sequenced sample was PBMCs, taken from a glioma patient whose treatment included an IDH1 peptide vaccine. Every receptor here comes from a woman in her thirties or forties with glioma.

This chain uses TRBV27 with TRBJ2-1; no reliable D call. This CDR3 spans 13 amino acids. V lost 5 bases to trimming and J lost 0 bases, with 5 bases between them. Germline V gene lookup returns CDR1 MNHEY and CDR2 SMNVEV (reference sequence). CDR3 nucleotides: TGTGCCAGCAGTACGGGCTCCTACAATGAGCAGTTCTTC. As protein: CASSTGSYNEQFF.

This chain uses TRBV6-6 with TRBJ1-1, with a possible D match to TRBD1 (6 bases). This CDR3 is built from 14 residues. In germline, CDR1 is MNHNY, CDR2 SVGAGI (reference sequence). The V end lost 10 bases, the J end lost 3 bases, and 18 bases lay between the germline ends. The CDR3 DNA is TGTGCCACCGGGGGACAAATGCCGGACACTGAAGCTTTCTTT. Its translation is CATGGQMPDTEAFF.

This clone showed up just a few times. CDR3 bases: TGTGCCAGCAGTGATCCCGGAGGGGAGGAAAACTACGAGCAGTACTTC. Its translation: CASSDPGGEENYEQYF. The J gene is TRBJ2-7, the V gene TRBV25-1; possibly TRBD2 for D (6 bases). CDR1 MGHDK and CDR2 SYGVNS come from the germline V gene. The ends were cut back, 3 bases at V and 3 bases at J, with 18 bases in the middle. The CDR3 has 16 amino acids.

This sequence joins TRBV6-1 and TRBJ2-5; D not resolved. The CDR3 is 12 residues long. Germline-derived CDR1 and CDR2 are MNHNS and SASEGT. Trimming left V 0 bases short and J 7 bases short, with 6 bases between. CDR3: CASSEAIGTQYF. The CDR3 nucleotides read TGTGCCAGCAGTGAAGCTATCGGGACCCAGTACTTC.

The rearrangement joins TRBV9 to TRBJ1-3; D gene unclear. Trimming cost V 0 bases and J 4 bases, with 11 bases left between them. There are 15 residues in the CDR3. Germline CDR1 is SGDLS and CDR2 is YYNGEE. CDR3 protein: CASSVGGGRGNTIYF. The CDR3 bases are TGTGCCAGCAGCGTAGGGGGAGGGAGGGGAAACACCATATATTTT. Filled out from reference TRBV9 and TRBJ1-3, the complete variable domain reads DSGVTQTPKHLITATGQRVTLRCSPRSGDLSVYWYQQSLDQGLQFLIQYYNGEERAKGNILERFSAQQFPDLHSELNLSSLELGDSALYFCASSVGGGRGNTIYFGEGSWLTVV.

In DNA form, the CDR3 reads TGTGCCAGCTCACCCGGACAGATGAACACTGAAGCTTTCTTT. Translation: CASSPGQMNTEAFF. This rearrangement joins TRBV18 to TRBJ1-1, with a tentative D call TRBD1 (6 bases). This CDR3 is 14 amino acids long. V lost 3 bases, J lost 0 bases, and 8 bases lay in between. Germline lookup yields CDR1 KGHSH and CDR2 LQKENI. Drawing the rest from reference TRBV18 and TRBJ1-1, the complete variable domain is NAGVMQNPRHLVRRRGQEARLRCSPMKGHSHVYWYRQLPEEGLKFMVYLQKENIIDESGMPKERFSAEFPKEGPSILRIQQVVRGDSAAYFCASSPGQMNTEAFFGQGTRLTVV.

J is TRBJ2-1 and V is TRBV19; D may correspond to TRBD1 or TRBD2 (6 bases each). This CDR3 has 16 amino acids. Germline V gives CDR1 LNHDA, CDR2 SQIVND (reference sequence). V was shortened by 6 bases and J by 2 bases, with 17 bases between the two germline ends. The CDR3 loop reads CASSPVGGGPYNEQFF. CDR3 DNA: TGTGCCAGTAGCCCAGTAGGTGGGGGGCCCTACAATGAGCAGTTCTTC.

The chain couples TRBV6-6 to TRBJ2-2; 7 nucleotides match TRBD1. Germline V gene sequence: CDR1 MNHNY, CDR2 SVGAGI (reference sequence). This CDR3 has 14 amino acids. After removal of 4 bases from V and 1 base from J, the junction contained 0 bases not matched to a gene. The CDR3 here is CASSWDRNTGELFF. The CDR3 nucleotides are TGTGCCAGCAGTTGGGACAGGAACACCGGGGAGCTGTTTTTT.

The CDR3: CASGVRVPETQYF. For the CDR3, the DNA is TGTGCTAGTGGTGTGAGGGTCCCAGAGACCCAGTACTTC. The chain recombines TRBV12-5 with TRBJ2-5, with a possible D match to TRBD2 (5 bases). V gave up 5 bases and J gave up 4 bases, with 11 bases separating them. The V gene's germline CDR1 is LGHNT and CDR2 FRNRAP. The CDR3 consists of 13 residues.

The J gene is TRBJ1-5, the V gene TRBV2, with 7 bases identical to TRBD1. Per germline, CDR1 SNHLY and CDR2 FYNNEI. The CDR3 runs to 14 residues. J gave up 3 bases and V 4 bases, and 3 bases lay outside the gene matches. The CDR3 DNA reads TGTGCCAGCAGTGGACAGGGTCCCAATCAGCCCCAGCATTTT. Its translation: CASSGQGPNQPQHF.

The DNA of the CDR3 is TGTGCCATCAGTGAAAGGGACGACCAAGAGACCCAGTACTTC. Translating it yields CAISERDDQETQYF. This chain connects TRBV10-3 to TRBJ2-5; D tentatively fits TRBD1 or TRBD2 (5 bases each). The V gene's germline CDR1 is ENHRY and CDR2 SYGVKD. The CDR3 length is 14 residues. Between the trimmed V and J ends, which lost 3 bases and 0 bases, there was a span of 8 bases.

This clone came up once. In DNA, the CDR3 is TGCAGCGGGACAGGGGGCGTGGTTGAGCAGTTCTTC. Its protein product is CSGTGGVVEQFF. This sequence joins TRBV29-1 and TRBJ2-1; the match to TRBD1 covers 11 bases. CDR1 and CDR2 from the germline V gene are SQVTM and ANQGSEA. Trimming cost V 7 bases and J 9 bases; bases outside gene matches: 5. This CDR3 comprises 12 residues.

The chain joins TRBV9 to TRBJ2-7; 10 positions agree with TRBD2. This CDR3 contains 18 residues. CDR1 SGDLS and CDR2 YYNGEE come from the germline V gene. V shed 3 bases and J 6 bases; nucleotides not matched to a gene: 18. CDR3 sequence (DNA): TGTGCCAGCAGCGGGTCCGGGGGAGCGGGAGGGCTCCCACTCGAGCAGTACTTC. It is translated as CASSGSGGAGGLPLEQYF.

The gene calls are TRBV19 and TRBJ2-5, with TRBD2 identical over 7 bases. After removal of 1 base from V and 2 bases from J, the junction contained 1 base not matched to a gene. The V gene's germline CDR1 is LNHDA and CDR2 SQIVND (reference sequence). The CDR3 totals 14 residues. The CDR3 DNA follows: TGTGCCAGTAGTATAGCCGGGGGGCAAGAGACCCAGTACTTC. The encoded protein is CASSIAGGQETQYF.

The chain uses TRBV6-1 and TRBJ2-1; 7 bases are a match to TRBD1. This CDR3 has 13 amino acids. V lost 6 bases and J lost 5; bases outside the gene matches: 4. The germline gives CDR1 MNHNS, CDR2 SASEGT. In DNA form, the CDR3 reads TGTGCCAGCAGACCTACAGGGGACAATGAGCAGTTCTTC. Protein product: CASRPTGDNEQFF.

The CDR3 loop is CASSDRALQETQYF. CDR3 bases: TGCGCCAGCAGTGACCGGGCCCTACAAGAGACCCAGTACTTC. The chain recombines TRBV10-2 with TRBJ2-5; no definite D call. CDR1 is WSHSY, CDR2 SAAADI, per germline. The CDR3 is 14 amino acids. With 3 bases removed from V and 2 bases from J, the gap between germline ends came to 10 bases.

CDR3 region: CSVETRQEHSEQEKLFF. In DNA, the CDR3 is TGCAGCGTTGAGACGAGACAGGAACATAGTGAGCAGGAAAAACTGTTTTTT. The gene calls are TRBV29-1 and TRBJ1-4; TRBD1 is a possible D gene (6 bases). Germline CDR1 and CDR2: SQVTM and ANQGSEA. V was cut by 3 bases and J by 8 bases, with 25 bases left in between. The CDR3 loop spans 17 amino acids.

The chain couples TRBV11-2 to TRBJ1-5; perhaps TRBD1 as D (5 bases). V shed 3 bases and J shed 7 bases, with 10 bases lying between them. The germline CDR1 and CDR2 sequences are SGHAT and FQNNGV. CDR3 length equals 13 residues. CDR3 nucleotides: TGTGCCAGCAGCTTTCAGGGTAACCAGCCCCAGCATTTT. This codes for CASSFQGNQPQHF.

This sequence joins TRBV4-3 and TRBJ1-6; tentatively, D is TRBD1 (6 bases). The CDR3 contains 16 residues. Per the germline V gene, CDR1 is LGHNA and CDR2 is YSLEER. V was trimmed by 0 bases and J by 6 bases, leaving 12 bases between them. The CDR3 DNA reads as TGCGCCAGCAGCCAAGATCGTCAGGGGCGTAATTCACCCCTCCACTTT. This translates into CASSQDRQGRNSPLHF.

The J gene is TRBJ2-7, the V gene TRBV30; 7 bases line up with TRBD2. Germline values: CDR1 GTSNPN, CDR2 SVGIG (reference sequence). This CDR3 contains 14 residues. The junction had 4 bases not matched to a gene; V was cut back by 0 bases and J by 2 bases. The CDR3 DNA sequence: TGTGCCTGGAGTGTTGGCGGGAGCCCCTACGAGCAGTACTTC. Its translation is CAWSVGGSPYEQYF.

The rearrangement links TRBV20-1 to TRBJ1-2, with TRBD1 matching 7 bases. Germline CDR1 and CDR2: DFQATT and SNEGSKA (reference sequence). The CDR3 contains 11 residues. V dropped 6 bases and J dropped 7; count of bases not matched to a gene: 5. CDR3 DNA: TGCAGTGCATCGACAGGGACTGGCTACACCTTC. Translating it yields CSASTGTGYTF.

This chain connects TRBV2 to TRBJ1-2, with a weak D call TRBD1 (6 bases). V was trimmed by 6 bases and J by 2 bases, leaving 10 bases between them. The CDR3 consists of 13 residues. Germline V gives CDR1 SNHLY, CDR2 FYNNEI. CDR3 sequence (DNA): TGTGCCAGCAGCAGGACAGCCAACTATGGCTACACCTTC. It specifies CASSRTANYGYTF.

This clone has only one observation. V is TRBV4-3 and J is TRBJ1-6, with 7 positions matching TRBD1. After removal of 5 bases from V and 7 bases from J, the junction contained 8 bases not matched to a gene. This CDR3 contains 15 residues. Germline V gene data show CDR1 as LGHNA and CDR2 as YSLEER. CDR3 DNA: TGCGCCAGCAGCGTCGCCGGGACAGAGAATTCACCCCTCCACTTT. Translated, it gives CASSVAGTENSPLHF.

CDR3 sequence (DNA): TGCGCCAGCAGCCCAACTGGGAGTAGCCTGGGTGAGCAGTTCTTC. This codes for CASSPTGSSLGEQFF. This chain links TRBV4-3 with TRBJ2-1, with a weak D call TRBD2 (5 bases). Trimming stripped 4 bases from V and 9 bases from J, with 19 bases between. The germline gives CDR1 LGHNA, CDR2 YSLEER. This CDR3 is 15 amino acids long.

Written as DNA, the CDR3 is TGTGCCAGCAGCGTAGGAGCGGGAGTACGAGAGCAGTACTTC. As protein: CASSVGAGVREQYF. The chain employs TRBV9 and TRBJ2-7; 8 bases match TRBD2. This CDR3 comprises 14 residues. Losses at the gene ends were 0 bases for V and 7 bases for J; bases not matched to a gene: 6. Germline lookup yields CDR1 SGDLS and CDR2 YYNGEE.

The chain uses TRBV5-4 and TRBJ1-2; 8 bases are a match to TRBD1. The CDR3 spans 17 residues. Germline V gene data show CDR1 as SGHNT and CDR2 as YYREEE (reference sequence). V gave up 0 bases and J gave up 6 bases; unmatched junction bases: 13. The CDR3: CASSLANRQGARDGYTF. The DNA of the CDR3 is TGTGCCAGCAGCTTGGCGAACCGCCAGGGGGCGAGGGATGGCTACACCTTC.

Only one count was recorded for this clone. The genes are TRBV6-1 and TRBJ1-2; no firm D call. Germline V lookup: CDR1 MNHNS, CDR2 SASEGT. The CDR3 loop spans 13 amino acids. V was cut by 6 bases and J by 1 base, with 9 bases left in between. In nucleotides, the CDR3 is TGTGCCAGCAGACTGACCCTTAACTATGGCTACACCTTC. Translating it yields CASRLTLNYGYTF.

The chain has TRBV29-1 and TRBJ1-2, with TRBD1 matching over 10 bases. The CDR3 length is 14 residues. The V and J ends lost 7 bases and 3 bases, in that order; junction bases with no gene match: 8. Germline CDR1 reads SQVTM; CDR2 reads ANQGSEA. The CDR3 DNA sequence: TGCAGCGGTACCGGGACAGGGGCTGACTATGGCTACACCTTC. Its translation is CSGTGTGADYGYTF.

The chain couples TRBV5-1 to TRBJ2-7; TRBD2 matches at 10 bases. The CDR3 totals 15 residues. V gave up 4 bases and J gave up 7 bases; unmatched junction bases: 11. Germline V gene sequence: CDR1 SGHRS, CDR2 YFSETQ. The CDR3, as DNA: TGCGCCAGCAGCCCGGGCCCTAGCGGGGGTGTAGAGCAGTACTTC. Residues: CASSPGPSGGVEQYF.

The J gene is TRBJ2-3, the V gene TRBV5-1; 11 bases match TRBD2. The CDR3 totals 16 residues. With V trimmed by 1 base and J by 4 bases, 5 bases remained unmatched. The germline CDR1 and CDR2 sequences are SGHRS and YFSETQ. DNA for the CDR3: TGCGCCAGCAGCTTGCGTAGCGGGGGGGGCGCAGATACGCAGTATTTT. Its protein is CASSLRSGGGADTQYF. Filled out from reference TRBV5-1 and TRBJ2-3, the complete variable domain reads KAGVTQTPRYLIKTRGQQVTLSCSPISGHRSVSWYQQTPGQGLQFLFEYFSETQRNKGNFPGRFSGRQFSNSRSEMNVSTLELGDSALYLCASSLRSGGGADTQYFGPGTRLTVL.